This T cell receptor (beta chain) was captured in a study of cytomegalovirus exposure and HLA in healthy donors. With respect to this clone: Antigen: not known.

This CDR3 region has 15 residues. Germline V lookup: CDR1 SNHLY, CDR2 FYNNEI. Between the trimmed V and J ends, which lost 2 bases and 2 bases, there was a span of 13 bases. Study outcomes and limitations: The HLA-A and HLA-B alleles of most subjects were reportedly predicted accurately from TCR beta sequences. Later analysis found that TCR beta chains associated with HLA were more clonally expanded than other, equally common chains. Cytomegalovirus association was assigned to 150 to 200 TCR beta chains.

Amplification used 60 Vbeta primers and 13 Jbeta primers. Data came from immunoSEQ multiplex PCR; TCRdb stores just in-frame clones and leaves some out. This table has 220,000 or so clones, 82% appearing once. The clonotype comes from a woman in her thirties or forties in good health and CMV-seronegative. The sample taken for sequencing was PBMCs. The V and J genes are TRBV2 and TRBJ2-7, with D possibly being TRBD1 (6 bases). The CDR3 here is CASSERQVRTYEQYF. DNA of the CDR3: TGTGCCAGCAGTGAACGACAGGTTCGAACCTACGAGCAGTACTTC.